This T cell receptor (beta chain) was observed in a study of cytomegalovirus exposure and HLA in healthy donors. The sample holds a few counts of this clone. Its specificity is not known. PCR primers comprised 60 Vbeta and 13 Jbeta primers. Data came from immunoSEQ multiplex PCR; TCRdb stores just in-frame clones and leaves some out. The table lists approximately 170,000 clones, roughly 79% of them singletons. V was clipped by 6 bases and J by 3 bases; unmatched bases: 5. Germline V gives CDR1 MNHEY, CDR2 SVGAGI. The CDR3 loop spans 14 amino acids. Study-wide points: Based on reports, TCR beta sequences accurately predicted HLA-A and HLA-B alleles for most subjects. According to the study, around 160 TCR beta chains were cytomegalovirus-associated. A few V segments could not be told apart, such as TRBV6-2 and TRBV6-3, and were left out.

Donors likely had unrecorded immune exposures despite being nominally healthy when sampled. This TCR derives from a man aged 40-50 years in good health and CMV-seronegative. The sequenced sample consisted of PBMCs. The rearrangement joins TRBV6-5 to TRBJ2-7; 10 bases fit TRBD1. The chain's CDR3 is CASRLGTGVYEQYF. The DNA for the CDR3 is TGTGCCAGCAGACTGGGGACAGGGGTCTACGAGCAGTACTTC.